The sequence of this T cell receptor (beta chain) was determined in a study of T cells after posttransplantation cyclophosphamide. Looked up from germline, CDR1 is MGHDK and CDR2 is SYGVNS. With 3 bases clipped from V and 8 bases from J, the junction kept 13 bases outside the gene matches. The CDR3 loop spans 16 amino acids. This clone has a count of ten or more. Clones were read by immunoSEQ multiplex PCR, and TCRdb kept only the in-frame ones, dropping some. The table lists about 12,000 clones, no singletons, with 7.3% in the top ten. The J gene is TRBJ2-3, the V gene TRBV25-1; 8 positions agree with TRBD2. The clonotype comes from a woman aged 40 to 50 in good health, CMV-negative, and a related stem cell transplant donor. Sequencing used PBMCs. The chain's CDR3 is CASSDSWTSPATTQYF. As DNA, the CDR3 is TGTGCCAGCAGTGACTCCTGGACTAGCCCGGCAACTACGCAGTATTTT.